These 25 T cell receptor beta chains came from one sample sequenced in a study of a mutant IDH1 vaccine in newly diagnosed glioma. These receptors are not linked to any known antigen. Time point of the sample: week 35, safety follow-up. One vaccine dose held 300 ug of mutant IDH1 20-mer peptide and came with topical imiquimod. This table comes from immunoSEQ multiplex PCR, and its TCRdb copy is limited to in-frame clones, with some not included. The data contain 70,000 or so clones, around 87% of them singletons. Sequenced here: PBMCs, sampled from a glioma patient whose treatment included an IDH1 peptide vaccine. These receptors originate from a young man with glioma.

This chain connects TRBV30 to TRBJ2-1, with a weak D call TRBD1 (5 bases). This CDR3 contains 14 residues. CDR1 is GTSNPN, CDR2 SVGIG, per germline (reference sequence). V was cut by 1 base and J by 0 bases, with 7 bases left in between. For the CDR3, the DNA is TGTGCCTGGAGTGGGACAAGCTCCTACAATGAGCAGTTCTTC. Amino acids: CAWSGTSSYNEQFF.

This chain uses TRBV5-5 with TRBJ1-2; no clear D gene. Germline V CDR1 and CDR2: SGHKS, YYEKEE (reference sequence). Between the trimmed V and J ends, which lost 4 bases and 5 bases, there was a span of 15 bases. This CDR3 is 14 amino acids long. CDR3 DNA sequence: TGTGCCAGCAGCGTGGCCGCCGAAGGGTATGGCTACACCTTC. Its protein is CASSVAAEGYGYTF.

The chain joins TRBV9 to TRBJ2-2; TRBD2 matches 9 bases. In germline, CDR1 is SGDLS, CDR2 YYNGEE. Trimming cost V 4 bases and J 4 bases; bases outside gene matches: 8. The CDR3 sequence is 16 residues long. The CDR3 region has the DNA TGTGCCAGCAGCCCACTGAGCGGGAGGCGCACCGGGGAGCTGTTTTTT. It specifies CASSPLSGRRTGELFF. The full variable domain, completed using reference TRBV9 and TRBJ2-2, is DSGVTQTPKHLITATGQRVTLRCSPRSGDLSVYWYQQSLDQGLQFLIQYYNGEERAKGNILERFSAQQFPDLHSELNLSSLELGDSALYFCASSPLSGRRTGELFFGEGSRLTVL.

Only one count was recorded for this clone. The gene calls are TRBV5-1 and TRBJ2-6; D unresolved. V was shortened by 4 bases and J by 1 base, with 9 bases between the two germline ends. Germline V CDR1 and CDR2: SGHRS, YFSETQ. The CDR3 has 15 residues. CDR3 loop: CASSPLSSGANVLTF. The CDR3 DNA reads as TGCGCCAGCAGCCCTTTAAGTTCTGGGGCCAACGTCCTGACTTTC.

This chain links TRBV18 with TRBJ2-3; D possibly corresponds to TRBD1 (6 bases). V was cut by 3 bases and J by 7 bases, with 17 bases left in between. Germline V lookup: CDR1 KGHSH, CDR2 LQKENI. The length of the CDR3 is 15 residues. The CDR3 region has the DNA TGTGCCAGCTCACCTGGGGGACATATCACTAATACGCAGTATTTT. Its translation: CASSPGGHITNTQYF.

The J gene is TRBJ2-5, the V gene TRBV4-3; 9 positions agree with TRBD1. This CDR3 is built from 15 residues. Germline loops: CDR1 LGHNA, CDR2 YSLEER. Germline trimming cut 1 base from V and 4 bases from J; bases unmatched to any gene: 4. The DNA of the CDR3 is TGCGCCAGCAGCCAAGGACAGGGGGTAGGAGAGACCCAGTACTTC. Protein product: CASSQGQGVGETQYF.

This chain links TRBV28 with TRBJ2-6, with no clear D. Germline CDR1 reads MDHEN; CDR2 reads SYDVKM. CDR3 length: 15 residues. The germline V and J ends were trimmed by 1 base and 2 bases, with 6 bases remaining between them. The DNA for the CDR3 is TGTGCCAGCAGTTTATACCTCCCTGGGGCCAACGTCCTGACTTTC. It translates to CASSLYLPGANVLTF.

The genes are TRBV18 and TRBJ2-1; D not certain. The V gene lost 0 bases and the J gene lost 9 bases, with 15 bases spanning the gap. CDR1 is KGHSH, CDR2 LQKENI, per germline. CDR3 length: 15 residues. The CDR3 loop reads CASSPPGPGTGEQFF. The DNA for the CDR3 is TGTGCCAGCTCACCACCTGGACCTGGTACGGGTGAGCAGTTCTTC.

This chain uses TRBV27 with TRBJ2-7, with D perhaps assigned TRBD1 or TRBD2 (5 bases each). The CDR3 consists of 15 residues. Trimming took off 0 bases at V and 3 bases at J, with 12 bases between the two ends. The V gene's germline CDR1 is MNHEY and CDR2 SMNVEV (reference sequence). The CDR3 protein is CASSLSAEGFYEQYF. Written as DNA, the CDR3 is TGTGCCAGCAGTTTATCGGCCGAGGGGTTCTACGAGCAGTACTTC.

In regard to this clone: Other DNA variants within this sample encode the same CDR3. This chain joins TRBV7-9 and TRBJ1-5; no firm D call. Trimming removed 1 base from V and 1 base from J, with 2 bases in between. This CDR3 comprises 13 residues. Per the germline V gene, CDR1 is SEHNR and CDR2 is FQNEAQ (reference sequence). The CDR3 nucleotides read TGTGCCAGCAGCTTAGACAGCAATCAGCCCCAGCATTTT. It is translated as CASSLDSNQPQHF.

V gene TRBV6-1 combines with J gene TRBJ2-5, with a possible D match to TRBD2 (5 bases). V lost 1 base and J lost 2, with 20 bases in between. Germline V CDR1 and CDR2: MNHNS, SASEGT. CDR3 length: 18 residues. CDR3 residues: CASSEGGRTPFGQETQYF. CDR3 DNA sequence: TGTGCCAGCAGTGAAGGTGGGAGAACCCCATTTGGGCAAGAGACCCAGTACTTC.

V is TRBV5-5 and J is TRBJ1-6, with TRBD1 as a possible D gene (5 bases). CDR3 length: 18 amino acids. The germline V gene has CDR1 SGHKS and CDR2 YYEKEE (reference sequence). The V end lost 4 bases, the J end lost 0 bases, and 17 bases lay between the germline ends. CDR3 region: CASSDRTYPSSYNSPLHF. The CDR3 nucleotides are TGTGCCAGCAGCGACCGGACATATCCTAGCTCCTATAATTCACCCCTCCACTTT.

CDR3 sequence reads: CASRNRDSVDGYTF. The DNA for the CDR3 is TGTGCCAGCAGAAACCGGGACAGTGTGGATGGCTACACCTTC. The V call is TRBV6-5, the J call TRBJ1-2; 7 nucleotides match TRBD1. The CDR3 sequence is 14 residues long. Germline-derived CDR1 and CDR2 are MNHEY and SVGAGI. V shed 6 bases, J shed 6 bases, and the junction held 10 bases outside the gene matches.

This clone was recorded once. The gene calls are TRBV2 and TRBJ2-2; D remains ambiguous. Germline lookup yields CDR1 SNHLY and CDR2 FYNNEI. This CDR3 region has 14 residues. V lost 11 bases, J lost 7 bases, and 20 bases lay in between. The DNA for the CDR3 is TGTGCCGGCTCCGTCCGGTCCTGGGGCGGGGAGCTGTTTTTT. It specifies CAGSVRSWGGELFF.

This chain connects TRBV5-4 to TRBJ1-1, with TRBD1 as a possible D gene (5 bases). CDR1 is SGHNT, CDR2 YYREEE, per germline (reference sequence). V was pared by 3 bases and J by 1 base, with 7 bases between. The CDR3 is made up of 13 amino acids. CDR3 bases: TGTGCCAGCAGCTCCAGGGCGAACACTGAAGCTTTCTTT. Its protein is CASSSRANTEAFF.

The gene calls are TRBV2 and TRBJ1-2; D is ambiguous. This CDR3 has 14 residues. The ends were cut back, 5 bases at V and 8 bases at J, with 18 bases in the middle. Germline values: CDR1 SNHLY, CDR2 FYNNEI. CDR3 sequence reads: CASSPTVTSGGYTF. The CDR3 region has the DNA TGTGCCAGCAGTCCAACAGTGACTTCGGGGGGCTACACCTTC.

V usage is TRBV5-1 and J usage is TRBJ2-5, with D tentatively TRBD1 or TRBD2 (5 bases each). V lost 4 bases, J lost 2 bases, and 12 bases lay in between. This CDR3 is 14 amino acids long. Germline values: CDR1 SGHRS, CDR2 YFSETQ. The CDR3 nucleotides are TGCGCCAGCAGCCAAGGGACCGTACAAGAGACCCAGTACTTC. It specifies CASSQGTVQETQYF.

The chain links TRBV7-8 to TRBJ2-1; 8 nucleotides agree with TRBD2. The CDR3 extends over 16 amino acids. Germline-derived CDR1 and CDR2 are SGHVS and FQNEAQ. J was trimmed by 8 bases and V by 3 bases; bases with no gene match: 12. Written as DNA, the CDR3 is TGTGCCAGCAGCTTGGGACCGGGACTAGAGGATCATGAGCAGTTCTTC. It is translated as CASSLGPGLEDHEQFF.

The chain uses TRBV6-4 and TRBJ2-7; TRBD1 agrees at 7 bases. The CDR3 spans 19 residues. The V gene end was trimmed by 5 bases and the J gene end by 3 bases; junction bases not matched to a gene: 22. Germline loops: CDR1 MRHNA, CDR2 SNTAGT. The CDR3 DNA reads TGTGCCAGCAGTCCTCCCCATTATGTCCGACAGGGTAATATCTACGAGCAGTACTTC. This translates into CASSPPHYVRQGNIYEQYF.

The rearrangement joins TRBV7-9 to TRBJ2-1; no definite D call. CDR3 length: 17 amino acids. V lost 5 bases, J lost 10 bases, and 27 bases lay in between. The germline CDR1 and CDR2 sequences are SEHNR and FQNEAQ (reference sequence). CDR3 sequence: CASSAALGSAPNVEQFF. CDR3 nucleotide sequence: TGTGCCAGCAGCGCCGCCCTCGGTTCCGCCCCTAATGTGGAGCAGTTCTTC.

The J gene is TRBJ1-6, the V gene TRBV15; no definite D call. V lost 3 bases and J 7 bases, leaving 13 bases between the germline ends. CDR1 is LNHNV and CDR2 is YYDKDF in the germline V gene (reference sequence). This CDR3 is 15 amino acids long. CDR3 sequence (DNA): TGTGCCACCAGCAGGGTGGAAGGTCAGAATTCACCCCTCCACTTT. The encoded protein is CATSRVEGQNSPLHF.

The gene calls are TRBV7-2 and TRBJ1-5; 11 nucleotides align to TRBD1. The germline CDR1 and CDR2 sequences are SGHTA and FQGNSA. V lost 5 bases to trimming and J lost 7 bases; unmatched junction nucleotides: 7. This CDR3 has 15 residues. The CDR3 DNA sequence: TGTGCCAGCAGCACCGGGGGGACAGGGGGACAGCCCCAGCATTTT. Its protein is CASSTGGTGGQPQHF. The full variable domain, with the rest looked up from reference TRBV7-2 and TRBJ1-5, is GAGVSQSPSNKVTEKGKDVELRCDPISGHTALYWYRQSLGQGLEFLIYFQGNSAPDKSGLPSDRFSAERTGGSVSTLTIQRTQQEDSAVYLCASSTGGTGGQPQHFGDGTRLSIL.

In DNA form, the CDR3 reads TGTGCCAGTAGGGGGGGGCCATTACGGCCCCAGCATTTT. Amino acids: CASRGGPLRPQHF. The V call is TRBV19, the J call TRBJ1-5; perhaps TRBD1 as D (6 bases). Germline V CDR1 and CDR2: LNHDA, SQIVND (reference sequence). CDR3 length equals 13 residues. V lost 6 bases and J lost 9, with 15 bases in between.

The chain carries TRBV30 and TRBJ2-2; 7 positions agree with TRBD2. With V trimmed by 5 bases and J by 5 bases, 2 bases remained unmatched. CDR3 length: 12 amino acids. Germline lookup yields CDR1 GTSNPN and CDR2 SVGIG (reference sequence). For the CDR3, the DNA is TGTGCCTGGGACGGGGGGACCGGGGAGCTGTTTTTT. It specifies CAWDGGTGELFF.

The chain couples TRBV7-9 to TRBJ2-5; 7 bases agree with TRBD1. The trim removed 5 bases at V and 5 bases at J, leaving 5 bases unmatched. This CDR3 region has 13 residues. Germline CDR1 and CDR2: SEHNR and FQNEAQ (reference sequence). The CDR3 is CASSLQGVETQYF. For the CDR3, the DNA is TGTGCCAGCAGCCTCCAGGGGGTTGAGACCCAGTACTTC.